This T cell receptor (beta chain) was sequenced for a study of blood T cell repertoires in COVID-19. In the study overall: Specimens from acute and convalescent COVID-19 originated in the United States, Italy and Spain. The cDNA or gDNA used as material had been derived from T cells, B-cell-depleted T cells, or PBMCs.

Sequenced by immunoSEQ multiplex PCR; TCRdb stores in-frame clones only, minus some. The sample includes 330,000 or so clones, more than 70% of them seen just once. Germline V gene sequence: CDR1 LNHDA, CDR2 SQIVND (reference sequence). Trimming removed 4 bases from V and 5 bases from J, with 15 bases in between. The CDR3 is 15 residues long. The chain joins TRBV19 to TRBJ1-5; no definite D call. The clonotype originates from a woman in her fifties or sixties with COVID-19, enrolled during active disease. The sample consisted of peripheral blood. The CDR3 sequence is CASSTHPSGDQPQHF. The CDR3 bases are TGTGCCAGTAGTACCCACCCGTCGGGAGATCAGCCCCAGCATTTT.